This T cell receptor beta chain was recovered during a study of shared clonotypes between healthy human individuals. The V gene end was trimmed by 5 bases and the J gene end by 1 base; junction bases not matched to a gene: 6. The CDR3 loop spans 15 amino acids. Germline values: CDR1 MDHEN, CDR2 SYDVKM. Comments on this clone: Its antigen is not identified.

Study-wide results and limits: Generation of non-shared clonotypes was less probable than generation of clonotypes shared by all four donors. Generally, estimated richness proved larger in naive subsets than it did in memory subsets. Naive CD4 clonotypes overlapped across a handful of donors at around 4.8%.

Assay used: immunoSEQ multiplex PCR; TCRdb lists only in-frame clones, some missing. The profile shows around 1.5 million clones, around 98% of them singletons. The clonotype comes from a man aged 30 to 45 in good health. Sequenced material: naive CD4+ T cells sorted from blood. The subset: CD45RA+ positively selected. This sequence joins TRBV28 and TRBJ2-7; 9 nucleotides agree with TRBD1. This CDR3 reads CASSTRQGGSYEQYF. The CDR3 bases are TGTGCCAGCAGTACCCGACAGGGGGGATCCTACGAGCAGTACTTC.